Reported below is one T cell receptor (beta chain). TCRdb keeps only in-frame clones here, not all; method: immunoSEQ multiplex PCR. The repertoire holds roughly 180,000 clones, with 80% as singletons. This record comes from a study of blood T cell repertoires in COVID-19. Study context: The analysed material was cDNA or gDNA that came from T cells, B-cell-depleted T cells, or PBMCs.

CDR3 size: 13 residues. J was trimmed by 4 bases and V by 4 bases; bases with no gene match: 0. The sequencing sample was made of PBMCs or T cells enriched from blood (not recorded which). The rearrangement links TRBV12-3 or TRBV12-4 to TRBJ1-5; the match to TRBD1 covers 8 bases. This TCR was sampled from a man aged 60-69 years who had been exposed to COVID-19. CDR3 nucleotides: TGTGCCAGCAGTTGGACAGGGAATCAGCCCCAGCATTTT. This codes for CASSWTGNQPQHF.